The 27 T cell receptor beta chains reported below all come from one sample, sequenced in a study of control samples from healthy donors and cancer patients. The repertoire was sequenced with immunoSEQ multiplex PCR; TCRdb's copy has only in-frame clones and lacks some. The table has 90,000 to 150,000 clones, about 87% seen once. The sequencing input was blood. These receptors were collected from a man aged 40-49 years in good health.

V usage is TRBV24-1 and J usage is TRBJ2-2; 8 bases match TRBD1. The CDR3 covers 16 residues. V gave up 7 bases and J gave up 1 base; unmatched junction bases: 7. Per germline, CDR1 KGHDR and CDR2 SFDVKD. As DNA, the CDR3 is TGTGCCACCAGCGCTTGGACAGGGAAGAACACCGGGGAGCTGTTTTTT. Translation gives CATSAWTGKNTGELFF.

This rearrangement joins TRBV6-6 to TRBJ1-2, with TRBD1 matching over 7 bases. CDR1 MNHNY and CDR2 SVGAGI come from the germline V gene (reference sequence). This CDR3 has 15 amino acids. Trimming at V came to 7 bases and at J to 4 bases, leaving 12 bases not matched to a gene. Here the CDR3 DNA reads TGTGCCAGCACCCCCGACAGGGACCGCGGCTATGGCTACACCTTC. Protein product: CASTPDRDRGYGYTF.

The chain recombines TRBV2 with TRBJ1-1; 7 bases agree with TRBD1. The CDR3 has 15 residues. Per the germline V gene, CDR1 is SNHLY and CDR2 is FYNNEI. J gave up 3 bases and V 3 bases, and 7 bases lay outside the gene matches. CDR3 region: CASSDRQGLYTEAFF. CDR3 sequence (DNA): TGTGCCAGCAGTGACCGACAGGGCTTATACACTGAAGCTTTCTTT. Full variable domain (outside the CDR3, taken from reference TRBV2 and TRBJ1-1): EPEVTQTPSHQVTQMGQEVILRCVPISNHLYFYWYRQILGQKVEFLVSFYNNEISEKSEIFDDQFSVERPDGSNFTLKIRSTKLEDSAMYFCASSDRQGLYTEAFFGQGTRLTVV.

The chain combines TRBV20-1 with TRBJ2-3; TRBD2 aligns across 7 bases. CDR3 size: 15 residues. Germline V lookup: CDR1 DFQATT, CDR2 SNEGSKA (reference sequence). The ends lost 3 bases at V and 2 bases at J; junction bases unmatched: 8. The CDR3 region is CSASGGLTLTDTQYF. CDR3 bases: TGCAGTGCTAGTGGGGGACTAACACTCACAGATACGCAGTATTTT.

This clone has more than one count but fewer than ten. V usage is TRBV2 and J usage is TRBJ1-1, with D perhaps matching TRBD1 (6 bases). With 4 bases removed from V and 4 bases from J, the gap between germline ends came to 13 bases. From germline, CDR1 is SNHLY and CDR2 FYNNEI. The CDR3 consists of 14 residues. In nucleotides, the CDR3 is TGTGCCAGCAGTGTACAGGGTTTGCGCACTGAAGCTTTCTTT. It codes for CASSVQGLRTEAFF.

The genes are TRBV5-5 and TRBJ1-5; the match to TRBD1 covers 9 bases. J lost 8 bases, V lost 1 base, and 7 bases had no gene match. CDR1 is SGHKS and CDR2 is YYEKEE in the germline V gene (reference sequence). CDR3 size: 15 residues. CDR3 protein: CASSLWDRAGEPQHF. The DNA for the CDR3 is TGTGCCAGCAGCTTGTGGGACAGGGCGGGTGAGCCCCAGCATTTT. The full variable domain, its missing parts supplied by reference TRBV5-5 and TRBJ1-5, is DAGVTQSPTHLIKTRGQQVTLRCSPISGHKSVSWYQQVLGQGPQFIFQYYEKEERGRGNFPDRFSARQFPNYSSELNVNALLLGDSALYLCASSLWDRAGEPQHFGDGTRLSIL.

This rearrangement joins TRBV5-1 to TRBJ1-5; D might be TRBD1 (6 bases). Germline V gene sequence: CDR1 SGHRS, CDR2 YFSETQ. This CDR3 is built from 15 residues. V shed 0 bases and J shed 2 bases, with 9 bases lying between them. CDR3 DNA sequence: TGCGCCAGCAGCTTGGGGGCAGGGGGCAATCAGCCCCAGCATTTT. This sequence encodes CASSLGAGGNQPQHF.

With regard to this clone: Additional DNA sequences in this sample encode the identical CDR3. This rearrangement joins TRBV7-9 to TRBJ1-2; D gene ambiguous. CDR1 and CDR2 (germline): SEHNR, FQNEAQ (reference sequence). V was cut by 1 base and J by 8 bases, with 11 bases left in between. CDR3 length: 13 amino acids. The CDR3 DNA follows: TGTGCCAGCAGCTTAGAGGGAGGGCGGGGCTACACCTTC. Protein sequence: CASSLEGGRGYTF. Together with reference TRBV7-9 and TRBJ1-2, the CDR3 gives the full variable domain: DTGVSQNPRHKITKRGQNVTFRCDPISEHNRLYWYRQTLGQGPEFLTYFQNEAQLEKSRLLSDRFSAERPKGSFSTLEIQRTEQGDSAMYLCASSLEGGRGYTFGSGTRLTVV.

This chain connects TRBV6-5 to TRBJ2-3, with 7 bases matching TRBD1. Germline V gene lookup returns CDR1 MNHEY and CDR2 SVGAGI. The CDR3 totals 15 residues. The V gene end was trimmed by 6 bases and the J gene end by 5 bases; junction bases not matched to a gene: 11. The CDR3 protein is CASRSRTGARDTQYF. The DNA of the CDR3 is TGTGCCAGCAGATCACGCACAGGGGCGAGAGATACGCAGTATTTT.

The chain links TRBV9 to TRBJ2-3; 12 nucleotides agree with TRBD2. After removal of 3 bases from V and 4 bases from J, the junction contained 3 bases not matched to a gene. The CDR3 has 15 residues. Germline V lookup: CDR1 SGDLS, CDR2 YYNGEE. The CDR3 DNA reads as TGTGCCAGCAGCGCTAGCGGGGGGGCGGCAGATACGCAGTATTTT. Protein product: CASSASGGAADTQYF.

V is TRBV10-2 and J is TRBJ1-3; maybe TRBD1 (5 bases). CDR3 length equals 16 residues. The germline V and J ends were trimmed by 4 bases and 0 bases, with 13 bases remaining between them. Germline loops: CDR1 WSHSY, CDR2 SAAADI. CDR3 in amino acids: CASSGTTRGSGNTIYF. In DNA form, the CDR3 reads TGCGCCAGCAGTGGGACCACAAGGGGCTCTGGAAACACCATATATTTT.

The CDR3, as DNA: TGTGCCAGCAGCTCCGGGACAGAGCAGTTCTTC. It codes for CASSSGTEQFF. This chain uses TRBV7-3 with TRBJ2-1; maybe TRBD1 (6 bases). This CDR3 has 11 residues. V dropped 4 bases and J dropped 10 bases, with 8 bases sitting between them. Germline V CDR1 and CDR2: SGHTA, FQGTGA. Drawing the rest from reference TRBV7-3 and TRBJ2-1, the complete variable domain is GAGVSQTPSNKVTEKGKYVELRCDPISGHTALYWYRQSLGQGPEFLIYFQGTGAADDSGLPNDRFFAVRPEGSVSTLKIQRTERGDSAVYLCASSSGTEQFFGPGTRLTVL.

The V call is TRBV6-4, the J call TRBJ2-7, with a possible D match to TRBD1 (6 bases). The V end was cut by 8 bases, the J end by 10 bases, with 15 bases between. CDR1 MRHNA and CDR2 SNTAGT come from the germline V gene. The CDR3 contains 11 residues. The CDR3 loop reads CASLDRFEQYF. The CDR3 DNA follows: TGTGCCAGCCTTGACAGGTTCGAACAGTACTTC.

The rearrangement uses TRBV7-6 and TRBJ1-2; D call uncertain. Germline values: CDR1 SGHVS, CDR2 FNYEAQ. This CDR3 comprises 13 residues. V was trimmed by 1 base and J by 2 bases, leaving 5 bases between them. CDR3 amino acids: CASSLGENYGYTF. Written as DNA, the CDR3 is TGTGCCAGCAGCTTAGGGGAGAACTATGGCTACACCTTC.

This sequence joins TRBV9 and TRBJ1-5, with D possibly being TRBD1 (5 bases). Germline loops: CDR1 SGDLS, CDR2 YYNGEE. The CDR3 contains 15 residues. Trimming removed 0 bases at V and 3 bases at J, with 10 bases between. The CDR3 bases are TGTGCCAGCAGCGTAGCCAGGGCGATCAATCAGCCCCAGCATTTT. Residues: CASSVARAINQPQHF.

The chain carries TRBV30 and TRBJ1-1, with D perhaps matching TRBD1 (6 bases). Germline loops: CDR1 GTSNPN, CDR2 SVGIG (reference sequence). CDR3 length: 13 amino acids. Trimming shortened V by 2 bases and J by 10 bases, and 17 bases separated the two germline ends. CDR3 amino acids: CAWSLRGFRGAFF. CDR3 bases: TGTGCCTGGAGTTTAAGGGGATTCAGGGGAGCTTTCTTT. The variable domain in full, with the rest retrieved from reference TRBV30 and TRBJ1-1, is SQTIHQWPATLVQPVGSPLSLECTVEGTSNPNLYWYRQAAGRGLQLLFYSVGIGQISSEVPQNLSASRPQDRQFILSSKKLLLSDSGFYLCAWSLRGFRGAFFGQGTRLTVV.

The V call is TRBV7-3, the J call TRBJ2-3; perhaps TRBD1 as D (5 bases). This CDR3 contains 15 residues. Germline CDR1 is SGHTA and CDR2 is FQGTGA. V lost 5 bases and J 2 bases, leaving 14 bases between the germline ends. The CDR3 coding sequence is TGTGCCAGCAGCCTCGCCCCAGGGAACACAGATACGCAGTATTTT. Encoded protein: CASSLAPGNTDTQYF.

The CDR3 loop reads CASSVGWAPNEKLFF. As DNA, the CDR3 is TGTGCCAGCAGCGTAGGGTGGGCCCCAAATGAAAAACTGTTTTTT. V usage is TRBV9 and J usage is TRBJ1-4; D gene ambiguous. Germline V gives CDR1 SGDLS, CDR2 YYNGEE. The CDR3 has 15 amino acids. Trimming shortened V by 0 bases and J by 5 bases, and 11 bases separated the two germline ends.

Here the CDR3 DNA reads TGTGCCAGCAGCATGGGACAGAATTCACCCCTCCACTTT. Its protein is CASSMGQNSPLHF. V gene TRBV7-3 combines with J gene TRBJ1-6, with 7 nucleotides matching TRBD1. J was trimmed by 7 bases and V by 5 bases; bases with no gene match: 2. The CDR3 is made up of 13 amino acids. The germline CDR1 and CDR2 sequences are SGHTA and FQGTGA.

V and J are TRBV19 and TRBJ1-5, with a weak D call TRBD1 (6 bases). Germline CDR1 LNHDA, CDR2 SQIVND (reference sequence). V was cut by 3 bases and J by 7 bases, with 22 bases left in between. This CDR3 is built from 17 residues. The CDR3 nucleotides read TGTGCCAGTAGTATCGGCGCGCGCGCAGGGGTGAAGCAGCCCCAGCATTTT. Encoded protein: CASSIGARAGVKQPQHF.

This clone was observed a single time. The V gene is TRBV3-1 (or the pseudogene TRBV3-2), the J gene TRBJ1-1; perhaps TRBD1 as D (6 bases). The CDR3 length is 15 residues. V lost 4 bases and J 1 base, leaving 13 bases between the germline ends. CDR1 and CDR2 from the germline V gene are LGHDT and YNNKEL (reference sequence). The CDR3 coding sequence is TGTGCCAGCAGCCCCGGGACATTGACGAACACTGAAGCTTTCTTT. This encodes CASSPGTLTNTEAFF.

The CDR3 DNA follows: TGTGCCAGCAGTTTAGTGTGGAACACTGAAGCTTTCTTT. Residues: CASSLVWNTEAFF. The rearrangement uses TRBV27 and TRBJ1-1; D remains unclear. The CDR3 totals 13 residues. Per the germline V gene, CDR1 is MNHEY and CDR2 is SMNVEV (reference sequence). V gave up 2 bases and J gave up 1 base, with 5 bases separating them.

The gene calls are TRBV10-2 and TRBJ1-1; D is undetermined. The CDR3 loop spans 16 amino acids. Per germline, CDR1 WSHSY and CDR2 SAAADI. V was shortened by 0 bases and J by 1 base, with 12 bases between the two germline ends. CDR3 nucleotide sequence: TGCGCCAGCAGTGAGTCAAGGGAGAGAGGGAACACTGAAGCTTTCTTT. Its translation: CASSESRERGNTEAFF.

Written as DNA, the CDR3 is TGTGCCAGCAGTTACTCGAAGCGGGACTTATACGAGCAGTACTTC. This sequence encodes CASSYSKRDLYEQYF. The chain uses TRBV6-5 and TRBJ2-7; TRBD2 matches at 7 bases. The CDR3 is 15 amino acids. Germline values: CDR1 MNHEY, CDR2 SVGAGI. V was pared by 0 bases and J by 4 bases, with 6 bases of the junction left unmatched.

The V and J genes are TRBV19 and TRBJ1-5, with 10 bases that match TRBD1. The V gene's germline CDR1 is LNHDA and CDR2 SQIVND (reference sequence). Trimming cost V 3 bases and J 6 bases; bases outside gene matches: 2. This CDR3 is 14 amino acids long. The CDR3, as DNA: TGTGCCAGTAGTATGGACAGGGGGATTCAGCCCCAGCATTTT. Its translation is CASSMDRGIQPQHF.

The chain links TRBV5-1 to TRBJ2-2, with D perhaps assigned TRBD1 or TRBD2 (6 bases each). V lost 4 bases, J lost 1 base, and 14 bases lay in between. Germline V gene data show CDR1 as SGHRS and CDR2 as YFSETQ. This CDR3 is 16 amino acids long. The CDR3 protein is CASSALGGLNTGELFF. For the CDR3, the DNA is TGCGCCAGCAGCGCGCTTGGGGGGCTGAACACCGGGGAGCTGTTTTTT.

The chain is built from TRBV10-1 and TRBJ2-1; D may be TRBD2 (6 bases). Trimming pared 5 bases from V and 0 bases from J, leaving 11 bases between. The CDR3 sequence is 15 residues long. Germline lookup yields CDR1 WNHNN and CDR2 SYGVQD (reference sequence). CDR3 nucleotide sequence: TGCGCCAGCAGTCTTAGGACTACCTCCTACAATGAGCAGTTCTTC. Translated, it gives CASSLRTTSYNEQFF.